This is a list of T cell receptor beta chains from one sample in a study of T cells in Graves' hyperthyroidism and ophthalmopathy. TCRdb redid the calling of the multiplex PCR reads with MiXCR, one entry per CDR3 protein. The sample lists approximately 610,000 distinct CDR3 sequences, about 15% seen once, with around 4.5% in the top ten. The sequencing input was blood. The receptors were sampled from a woman aged 40 to 50 with Graves' ophthalmopathy. Each CDR3 is given with its conserved first and last residue. The D gene is left open where the match is weak. Rows may omit the clone size; those that give it use once, few, many or a size class.

J gene,clone size,D gene,V gene,CDR3 protein,CDR3 DNA
TRBJ1-3,NA,NA,TRBV28,CASSLASVNTIYF,TGTGCCAGCAGTCTGGCGTCCGTAAACACCATATATTTT
TRBJ2-5,few,NA,TRBV5-1,CASSLRGSGQETQYF,TGCGCCAGCAGCTTGCGGGGCTCTGGACAAGAGACCCAGTACTTC
TRBJ2-7,many,NA,TRBV30,CAWTFKQYF,TGTGCCTGGACCTTTAAGCAGTACTTC
TRBJ2-7,many,TRBD2,TRBV6-2/TRBV6-3,CASSFTSVTYEQYF,TGTGCCAGCAGTTTTACTAGCGTCACCTACGAGCAGTACTTC
TRBJ1-3,many,NA,TRBV30,CAWSSDRNTIYF,TGTGCCTGGAGTTCAGATCGAAACACCATATATTTT
TRBJ1-2,many,TRBD1,TRBV10-3,CAISEGQGAYGYTF,TGTGCCATCAGTGAGGGACAGGGAGCCTATGGCTACACCTTC
TRBJ2-2,NA,NA,TRBV5-1,CASSLYRVDTGELFF,TGCGCCAGCAGCTTGTACAGGGTGGACACCGGGGAGCTGTTTTTT
TRBJ2-5,few,NA,TRBV19,CASSIGGTFQETQYF,TGTGCCAGTAGTATAGGCGGGACGTTCCAAGAGACCCAGTACTTC
TRBJ2-7,many,TRBD2,TRBV6-1,CASNLAGGTYEQYF,TGTGCCAGCAATCTAGCGGGAGGGACTTACGAGCAGTACTTC
TRBJ2-4,many,NA,TRBV25-1,CASSPPGSGDQYF,TGTGCCAGCAGCCCCCCTGGTAGCGGCGATCAGTACTTC
TRBJ2-7,many,TRBD1,TRBV15,CATSSGDSYEQYF,TGTGCCACCAGCAGCGGGGACAGTTACGAGCAGTACTTC
TRBJ2-2,many,NA,TRBV12-3/TRBV12-4,CASSSVPRDFHTGELFF,TGTGCCAGCAGTTCCGTACCCCGGGACTTCCACACCGGGGAGCTGTTTTTT
TRBJ2-7,many,TRBD2,TRBV5-8,CASSVGLGDYEQYF,TGTGCCAGCAGCGTGGGACTAGGGGATTACGAGCAGTACTTC
TRBJ2-7,many,TRBD1,TRBV29-1,CSVEGRTGVSEQYF,TGCAGCGTTGAAGGCCGTACAGGGGTTTCCGAGCAGTACTTC
TRBJ2-4,many,NA,TRBV2,CASSETTAKNIQYF,TGTGCCAGCAGTGAGACTACAGCCAAAAACATTCAGTACTTC
TRBJ2-5,NA,NA,TRBV6-2/TRBV6-3,CASSRWTVDRETQYF,TGTGCCAGCAGTCGCTGGACCGTTGACAGAGAGACCCAGTACTTC
TRBJ2-4,NA,TRBD2,TRBV7-3,CASSLSSGSAKNIQYF,TGTGCCAGCAGCTTATCCAGCGGGAGTGCCAAAAACATTCAGTACTTC
TRBJ2-5,many,TRBD2,TRBV20-1,CSQQKAGGQETQYF,TGCAGTCAACAAAAAGCGGGGGGCCAAGAGACCCAGTACTTC
TRBJ2-5,many,TRBD1,TRBV24-1,CATSSGTVETQYF,TGTGCCACCAGCTCCGGGACAGTGGAGACCCAGTACTTC
TRBJ1-3,NA,NA,TRBV5-1,CASSLDAGSGNTIYF,TGCGCCAGCAGCTTGGATGCAGGCTCTGGAAACACCATATATTTT
TRBJ1-1,few,NA,TRBV6-1,CASMSRSTEAFF,TGTGCCAGCATGTCCCGGTCTACTGAAGCTTTCTTT
TRBJ1-1,many,NA,TRBV12-3/TRBV12-4,CASSFGFSNTEAFF,TGTGCCAGCAGTTTTGGTTTTTCCAACACTGAAGCTTTCTTT
TRBJ1-1,many,TRBD1,TRBV27,CASSLSKAGGQLGNTEAFF,TGTGCCAGCAGTTTATCGAAGGCAGGGGGCCAGTTGGGGAACACTGAAGCTTTCTTT